This T cell receptor (beta chain) was documented in a study of PD-1 blockade in classical Hodgkin lymphoma (dated by TCRdb to 2018 to 2020). In terms of the full investigation: Nivolumab dosing was 3 mg/kg intravenously every 2 weeks, continuing until either disease progression or unacceptable toxicity. A peripheral blood immune signature of response to PD-1 blockade in classical Hodgkin lymphoma was defined using TCR beta sequencing and CyTOF. Findings and caveats that apply to the study as a whole: Newly diagnosed patients were reported to have lower baseline TCR diversity than healthy donors, and relapsed/refractory patients were reported to have lower baseline TCR diversity still. A significant rise by C4D1 was seen in CD4+ but not CD8+ TCR diversity (p=0.0027 vs p=0.16), with the rise being most apparent in complete responders (p=0.02). Trial patients with a complete response had baseline diversity similar to that of newly diagnosed patients, while partial responders and progressors had significantly lower diversity. The study was restricted to a single clinical trial cohort, and the causes of repertoire differences, possibly disease activity or prior therapy, were left undefined. Diversity was lower in patients who began nivolumab less than 1 year after ASCT, so these patients were left out of later analyses to avoid confounding by immune reconstitution.

Genomic DNA was extracted with the Qiagen DNeasy kit from unsorted PBMCs and from negatively selected CD4+ and CD8+ fractions. Using primers that anneal to V and J segments, immunoSEQ multiplex PCR amplified the TCR beta CDR3 regions. Amplification bias was minimized using a synthetic immune receptor repertoire, and residual bias was removed computationally after sequencing. Per the authors' processing: Repertoire diversity was quantified as the Shannon entropy index using custom Python scripts. Unsorted, CD4+ and CD8+ repertoires were analyzed separately, except in combined analyses where CD4+ and CD8+ sequences were merged in silico. A clone counted as expanded when the clone's frequency after treatment rose at least 2-fold relative to C1D1, and clones undetected at baseline were given a pseudocount of 0.5. Singleton clones were defined as clones with 0 or 1 copy at C1D1, and non-singleton clones were defined as clones with 2 or more copies. Clones expanded in unsorted samples were annotated as CD4+, CD8+ or unknown by matching protein sequences in sorted samples from the same patient. Wilcoxon tests on paired samples were used to test changes in diversity from C1D1 to C4D1. In its TCRdb copy, this immuneACCESS table keeps in-frame sequences only and misses some clones. Where compared with another copy, unresolved V genes explain less than half of these, and the others have no known cause. That table supplies the V and J calls and clone size; D and trimming were determined from the DNA. This sample has 20,000 or so clones in its table, and about 86% of those were observed once. In total, the top ten clones hold more than 5.5% of the sample.

The time point label corresponds to: cycle 4 day 1 (C4D1), after 6 weeks of nivolumab. Every trial patient had relapsed after autologous stem cell transplantation, and cohorts A, B and C differed in prior brentuximab vedotin exposure. The trial cohort comprised 60 or so patients with relapsed/refractory classical Hodgkin lymphoma whose best overall responses were complete response, partial response or progressive disease. Single-agent nivolumab was administered to trial patients in the multi-cohort phase II CheckMate 205 trial. Best overall response was determined by an independent review committee according to the 2007 International Working Group response criteria. Trial PBMCs were obtained immediately prior to nivolumab initiation (C1D1) and on therapy at cycle 2 day 1 and cycle 4 day 1. Peripheral blood was collected in 8 mL Vacutainer Cell Preparation Tubes, from which PBMCs were isolated by centrifugation and then cryopreserved.

V ends up 6 bases short and J 10 bases short, with an unmatched junction base count of 9. Its CDR3 holds 14 amino acids, cysteine through phenylalanine. The kept DNA is CDR3 alone, 42 bases in frame from the first base. For CDR1 and CDR2, the germline V gene (reference sequence) lists GTSNPN and SVGIG. A note on this clone: Its antigen is unknown. No base quality information exists; no much larger clone differs at one position.

The chain uses TRBV30 and TRBJ1-6; TRBD1 lines up with 10 middle nucleotides. Sequencing was performed on peripheral blood mononuclear cells (PBMCs), taken before the fourth cycle of nivolumab. This receptor was obtained from a human donor with classical Hodgkin lymphoma. The CDR3 reads as follows: CACSTGTGDSPLHF. The DNA is as follows: TGTGCCTGCTCTACCGGGACAGGGGACTCACCCCTCCACTTT.